A single T cell receptor beta chain is shown here with its context. Its matching antigen is unknown. Assay: immunoSEQ multiplex PCR; the TCRdb copy retains only in-frame clones and omits some. This sample has some 69,000 clones; around 96% occur once, and the top ten carry more than 4%. Germline CDR1 reads KGHSH; CDR2 reads LQKENI. CDR3 length: 15 amino acids. V lost 3 bases, J lost 2 bases, and 14 bases lay in between. These data come from a study of cytomegalovirus exposure and HLA in healthy donors. General study results and limits: Researchers reported that a few CMV-associated chains were confirmed in vitro as CMV antigen-specific.

The receptor was isolated from a young woman in good health and CMV-seropositive. This rearrangement joins TRBV18 to TRBJ2-7; TRBD1 might be the D (6 bases). Sequencing was carried out using PBMCs. The CDR3 DNA sequence: TGTGCCAGCTCACCTCGAATCGGACAGACCTACGAGCAGTACTTC. This codes for CASSPRIGQTYEQYF. The full variable domain, rest sourced from reference TRBV18 and TRBJ2-7, is NAGVMQNPRHLVRRRGQEARLRCSPMKGHSHVYWYRQLPEEGLKFMVYLQKENIIDESGMPKERFSAEFPKEGPSILRIQQVVRGDSAAYFCASSPRIGQTYEQYFGPGTRLTVT.